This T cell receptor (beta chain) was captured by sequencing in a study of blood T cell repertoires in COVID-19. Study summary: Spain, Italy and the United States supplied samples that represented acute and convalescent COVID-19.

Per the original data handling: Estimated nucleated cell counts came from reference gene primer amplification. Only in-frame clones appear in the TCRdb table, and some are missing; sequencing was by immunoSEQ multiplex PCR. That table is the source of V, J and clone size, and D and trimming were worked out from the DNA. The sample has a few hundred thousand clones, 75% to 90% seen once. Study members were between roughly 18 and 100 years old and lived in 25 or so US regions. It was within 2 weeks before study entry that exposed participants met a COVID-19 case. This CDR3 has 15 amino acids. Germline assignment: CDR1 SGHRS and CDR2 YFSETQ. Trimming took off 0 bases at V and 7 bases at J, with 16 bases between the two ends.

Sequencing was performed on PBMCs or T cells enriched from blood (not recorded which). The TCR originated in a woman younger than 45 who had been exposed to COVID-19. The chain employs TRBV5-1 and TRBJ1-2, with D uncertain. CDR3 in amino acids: CASSLGNTAGSGYTF. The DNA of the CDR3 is TGCGCCAGCAGCTTGGGAAATACAGCGGGTTCTGGCTACACCTTC.